This T cell receptor (beta chain) was sequenced for a study of blood T cell repertoires in COVID-19. Study context: Donors in the United States, Italy and Spain gave samples during acute or convalescent COVID-19.

In the original analysis: Amplification of reference gene primers was used by the study to estimate nucleated cell counts. Repertoires were generated with immunoSEQ multiplex PCR, while TCRdb's copy carries only in-frame clones and drops some. For V, J and clone size, that table is used; D and trimming come from the DNA. In the table there are some 290,000 clones, around four fifths of which are singletons. The CDR3 is made up of 12 amino acids. Germline loops: CDR1 SGHAT, CDR2 FQNNGV. The V gene lost 1 base and the J gene lost 8 bases, with 8 bases spanning the gap. The specimen sequenced was peripheral blood. The sequence derives from a man aged 55 to 69 who had recovered from COVID-19. The rearrangement uses TRBV11-2 and TRBJ1-2; D remains unclear. CDR3 loop: CASSLGATGYTF. In nucleotides, the CDR3 is TGTGCCAGCAGCTTAGGAGCCACGGGCTACACCTTC. Combining the CDR3 with reference TRBV11-2 and TRBJ1-2 gives the whole variable domain EAGVAQSPRYKIIEKRQSVAFWCNPISGHATLYWYQQILGQGPKLLIQFQNNGVVDDSQLPKDRFSAERLKGVDSTLKIQPAKLEDSAVYLCASSLGATGYTFGSGTRLTVV.